The source of this TCR beta chain is a study of T-cell reconstitution after alpha-beta-depleted transplantation in children. The CDR3 runs to 14 residues. Germline CDR1 and CDR2: SQVTM and ANQGSEA. V trimming: 7 bases; J trimming: 1 base; junction bases outside the gene matches: 9. Library preparation (for TCRbeta) was performed with unique molecular identifiers. MiXCR was run by TCRdb on the PCR reads, yielding one entry per CDR3 protein. The table has around 340,000 distinct CDR3 sequences, more than 10% seen once; the top ten hold around 4.1%. The chain couples TRBV29-1 to TRBJ2-5; 7 bases agree with TRBD1. The TCR originated in a human donor who donated a stem cell graft to a child with Fanconi anemia. Specimen: PBMCs, collected from the stem cell graft. The CDR3 coding sequence is TGCAGCGCCCAGATGAGGACAGGCCAAGAGACCCAGTACTTC. It yields the protein CSAQMRTGQETQYF.